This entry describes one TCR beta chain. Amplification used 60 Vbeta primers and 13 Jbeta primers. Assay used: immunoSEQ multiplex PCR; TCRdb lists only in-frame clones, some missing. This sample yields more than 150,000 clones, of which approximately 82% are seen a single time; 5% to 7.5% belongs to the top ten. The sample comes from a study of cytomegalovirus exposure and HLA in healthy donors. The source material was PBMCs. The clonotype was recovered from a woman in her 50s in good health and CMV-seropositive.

The CDR3, as DNA: TGTGCCAGCAGTTACAGCCAGGGGCCTAATGGCTACACCTTC. It is translated as CASSYSQGPNGYTF. The chain carries TRBV6-6 and TRBJ1-2; possibly TRBD1 for D (6 bases). Germline V gene lookup returns CDR1 MNHNY and CDR2 SVGAGI (reference sequence). The ends were cut back, 2 bases at V and 6 bases at J, with 13 bases in the middle. The CDR3 has 14 amino acids.